This T cell receptor beta chain was captured by sequencing in a study of blood T cell repertoires in COVID-19. Across the study: Material from acute and convalescent COVID-19 was sourced from the United States, Italy and Spain. Sources were T cells, B-cell-depleted T cells, or PBMCs; the material itself was cDNA or gDNA.

In the original processing: How many nucleated cells were present was estimated from reference gene primer amplification. The data were produced by immunoSEQ multiplex PCR, yet TCRdb's version contains in-frame clones alone and is incomplete. D and trimming come from the DNA, and the V and J calls and clone size come from that table. The table lists approximately 21,000 clones, roughly 91% of them singletons, with about 20% in the top ten. The trim removed 4 bases at V and 4 bases at J, leaving 5 bases unmatched. Germline assignment: CDR1 SEHNR and CDR2 FQNEAQ (reference sequence). This CDR3 has 15 residues.

The receptor was derived from a man aged 65 to 85 with active COVID-19. The sequenced material came from peripheral blood. The chain has TRBV7-9 and TRBJ2-1; 9 nucleotides line up with TRBD2. The CDR3 DNA sequence: TGTGCCAGCAGCTCGACTAGCGGTTTTTACAATGAGCAGTTCTTC. Translating gives CASSSTSGFYNEQFF. The complete variable domain, with remaining parts taken from reference TRBV7-9 and TRBJ2-1, reads DTGVSQNPRHKITKRGQNVTFRCDPISEHNRLYWYRQTLGQGPEFLTYFQNEAQLEKSRLLSDRFSAERPKGSFSTLEIQRTEQGDSAMYLCASSSTSGFYNEQFFGPGTRLTVL.